This TCR beta chain emerged from a study of response to subunit inactivated influenza vaccine. TCRdb reprocessed the RT-PCR reads with MiXCR, giving one entry per CDR3 protein. The table records roughly 170,000 distinct CDR3 sequences, about 10% of them present only once. The sequence derives from a man over 45 who received an inactivated influenza vaccine. This specimen was non-naive T cells sorted from PBMCs, taken on the day of vaccination.

This CDR3 is CASSSSDRGNIQYF. The CDR3, as DNA: TGTGCCAGCAGCTCTTCGGACCGGGGGAACATTCAGTACTTC. The gene calls are TRBV21-1 and TRBJ2-4; the table's D call, TRBD1, has no DNA check behind it. TRBV21-1 is marked as a pseudogene. This CDR3 has 14 residues.